The clone carrying this T cell receptor (beta chain) was recorded a few times. Germline V gene sequence: CDR1 MDHEN, CDR2 SYDVKM. Trimming left V 3 bases short and J 3 bases short, with 8 bases between. This CDR3 comprises 13 residues. This sample stems from a study of blood T cell repertoires in COVID-19. Sequenced by immunoSEQ multiplex PCR; TCRdb stores in-frame clones only, minus some. Counted here are approximately 250,000 clones, roughly 79% occurring once; the ten biggest clones make up approximately 16%. This chain connects TRBV28 to TRBJ1-2; D ambiguous. Input material: PBMCs or T cells enriched from blood (not recorded which). This receptor was identified in a man aged 35 to 55 who had recovered from COVID-19. In nucleotides, the CDR3 is TGTGCCAGCAGTTTGTTGTCAGACTATGGCTACACCTTC. The encoded protein is CASSLLSDYGYTF.